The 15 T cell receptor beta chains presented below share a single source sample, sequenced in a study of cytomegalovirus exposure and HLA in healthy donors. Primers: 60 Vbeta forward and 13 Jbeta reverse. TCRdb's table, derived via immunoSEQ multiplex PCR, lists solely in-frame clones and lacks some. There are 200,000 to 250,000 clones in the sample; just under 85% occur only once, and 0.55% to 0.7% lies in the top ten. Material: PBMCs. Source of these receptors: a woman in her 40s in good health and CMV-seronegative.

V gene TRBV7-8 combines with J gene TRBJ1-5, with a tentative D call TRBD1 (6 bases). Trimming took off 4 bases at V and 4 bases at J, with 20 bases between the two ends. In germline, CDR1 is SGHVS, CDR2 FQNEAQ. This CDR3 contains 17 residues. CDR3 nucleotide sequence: TGTGCCAGCAGCTCCCCCGCCCGCCAGGGGTGGAATCAGCCCCAGCATTTT. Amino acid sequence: CASSSPARQGWNQPQHF.

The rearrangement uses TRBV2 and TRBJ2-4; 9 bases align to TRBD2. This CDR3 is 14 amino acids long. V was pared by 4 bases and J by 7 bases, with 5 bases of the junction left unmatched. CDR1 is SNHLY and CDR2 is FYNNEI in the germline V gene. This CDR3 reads CASSALAGINIQYF. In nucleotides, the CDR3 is TGTGCCAGCAGTGCCCTAGCGGGGATTAACATTCAGTACTTC.

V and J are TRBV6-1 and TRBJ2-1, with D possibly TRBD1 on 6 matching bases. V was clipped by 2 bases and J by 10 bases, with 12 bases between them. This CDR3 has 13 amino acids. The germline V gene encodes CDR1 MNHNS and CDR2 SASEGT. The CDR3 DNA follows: TGTGCCAGCAGTGAATGGCAGGGGATAGAGCAGTTCTTC. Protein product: CASSEWQGIEQFF.

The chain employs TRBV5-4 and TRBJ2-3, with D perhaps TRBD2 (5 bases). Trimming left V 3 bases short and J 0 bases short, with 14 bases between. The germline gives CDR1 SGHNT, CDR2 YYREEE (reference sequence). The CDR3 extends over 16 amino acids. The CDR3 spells CASSSAALTSTDTQYF. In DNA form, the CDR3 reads TGTGCCAGCAGCTCAGCGGCCCTGACTAGCACAGATACGCAGTATTTT.

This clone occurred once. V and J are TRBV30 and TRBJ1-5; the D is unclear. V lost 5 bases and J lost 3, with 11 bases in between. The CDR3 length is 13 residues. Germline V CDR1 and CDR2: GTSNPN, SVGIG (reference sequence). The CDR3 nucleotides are TGTGCCTGGGCAGGAGGGAACAATCAGCCCCAGCATTTT. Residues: CAWAGGNNQPQHF.

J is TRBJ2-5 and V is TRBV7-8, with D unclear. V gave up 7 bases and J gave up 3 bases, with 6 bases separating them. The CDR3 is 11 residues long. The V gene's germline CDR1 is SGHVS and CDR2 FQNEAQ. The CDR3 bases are TGTGCCAGCACCCCGGAAGAGACCCAGTACTTC. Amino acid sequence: CASTPEETQYF.

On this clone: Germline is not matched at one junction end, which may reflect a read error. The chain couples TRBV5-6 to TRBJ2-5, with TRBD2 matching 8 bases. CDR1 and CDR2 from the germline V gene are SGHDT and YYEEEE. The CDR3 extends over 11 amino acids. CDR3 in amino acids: CASSFSGGVNF. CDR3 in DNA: TGTGCCAGCAGCTTCAGCGGGGGCGTGAACTTC.

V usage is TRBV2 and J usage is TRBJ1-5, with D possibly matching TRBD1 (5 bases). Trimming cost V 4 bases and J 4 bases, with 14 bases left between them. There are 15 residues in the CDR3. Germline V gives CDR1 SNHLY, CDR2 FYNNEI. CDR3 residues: CASSGGGAHNQPQHF. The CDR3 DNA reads TGTGCCAGCAGTGGGGGTGGGGCGCATAATCAGCCCCAGCATTTT.

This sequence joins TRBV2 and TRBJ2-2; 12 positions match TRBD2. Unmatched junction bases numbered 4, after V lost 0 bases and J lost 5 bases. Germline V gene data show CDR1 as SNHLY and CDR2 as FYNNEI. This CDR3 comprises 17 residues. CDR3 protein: CASSEALTSGGTGELFF. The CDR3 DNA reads TGTGCCAGCAGTGAAGCGTTAACTAGCGGGGGGACCGGGGAGCTGTTTTTT. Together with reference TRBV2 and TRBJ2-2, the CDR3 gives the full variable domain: EPEVTQTPSHQVTQMGQEVILRCVPISNHLYFYWYRQILGQKVEFLVSFYNNEISEKSEIFDDQFSVERPDGSNFTLKIRSTKLEDSAMYFCASSEALTSGGTGELFFGEGSRLTVL.

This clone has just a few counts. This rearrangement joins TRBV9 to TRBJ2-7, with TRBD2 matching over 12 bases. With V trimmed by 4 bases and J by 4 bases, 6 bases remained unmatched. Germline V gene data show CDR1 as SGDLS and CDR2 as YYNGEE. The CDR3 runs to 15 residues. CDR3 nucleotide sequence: TGTGCCAGCAGCCCAAGTCTAGCGGGGGGGTACGAGCAGTACTTC. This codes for CASSPSLAGGYEQYF.

CDR3 residues: CASSGQGLENEQFF. The CDR3, as DNA: TGTGCCAGCAGCGGGCAGGGACTCGAAAATGAGCAGTTCTTC. The chain is built from TRBV5-4 and TRBJ2-1, with TRBD2 as a possible D gene (6 bases). The CDR3 extends over 14 amino acids. Trimming shortened V by 4 bases and J by 7 bases, and 15 bases separated the two germline ends. Germline V gene sequence: CDR1 SGHNT, CDR2 YYREEE (reference sequence).

The CDR3 coding sequence is TGTGCCAGCAGTGGGGGGCAGCCCCAGCATTTT. Residues: CASSGGQPQHF. The chain employs TRBV6-6 and TRBJ1-5; D is perhaps TRBD1 (5 bases). Germline V gives CDR1 MNHNY, CDR2 SVGAGI (reference sequence). This CDR3 is 11 amino acids long. Deletions cut 5 bases from V and 7 bases from J, with 6 bases between.

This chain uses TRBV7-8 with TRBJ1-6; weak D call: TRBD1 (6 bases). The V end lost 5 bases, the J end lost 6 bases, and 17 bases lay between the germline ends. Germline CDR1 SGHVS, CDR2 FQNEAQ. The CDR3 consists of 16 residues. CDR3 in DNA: TGTGCCAGCAGCCCCTATTTGACAGGCTTTAATTCACCCCTCCACTTT. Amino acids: CASSPYLTGFNSPLHF. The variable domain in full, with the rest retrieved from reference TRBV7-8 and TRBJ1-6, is GAGVSQSPRYKVAKRGQDVALRCDPISGHVSLFWYQQALGQGPEFLTYFQNEAQLDKSGLPSDRFFAERPEGSVSTLKIQRTQQEDSAVYLCASSPYLTGFNSPLHFGNGTRLTVT.

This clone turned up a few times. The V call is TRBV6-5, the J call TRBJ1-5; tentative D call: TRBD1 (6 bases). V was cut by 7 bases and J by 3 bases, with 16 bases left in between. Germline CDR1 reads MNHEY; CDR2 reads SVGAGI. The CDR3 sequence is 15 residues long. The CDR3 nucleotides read TGTGCCAGCACCCCGGGTAGGGGGAACAATCAGCCCCAGCATTTT. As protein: CASTPGRGNNQPQHF.

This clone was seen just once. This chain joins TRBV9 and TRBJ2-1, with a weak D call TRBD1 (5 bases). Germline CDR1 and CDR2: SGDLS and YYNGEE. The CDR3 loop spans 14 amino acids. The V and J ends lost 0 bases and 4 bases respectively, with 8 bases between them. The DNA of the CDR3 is TGTGCCAGCAGCGTAGTACCAGGGTACAATGAGCAGTTCTTC. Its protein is CASSVVPGYNEQFF. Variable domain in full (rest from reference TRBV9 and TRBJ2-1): DSGVTQTPKHLITATGQRVTLRCSPRSGDLSVYWYQQSLDQGLQFLIQYYNGEERAKGNILERFSAQQFPDLHSELNLSSLELGDSALYFCASSVVPGYNEQFFGPGTRLTVL.